This TCR beta chain was captured in a study of cytotoxic CD8 clonotypes in ibrutinib-treated CLL. The method was immunoSEQ multiplex PCR; TCRdb's version includes in-frame clones alone and lacks a portion of them. The sample has some 290,000 clones, roughly 85% seen once. This clone has a single count. The material sequenced was PBMCs, taken before ibrutinib treatment. The sequence derives from a human donor with chronic lymphocytic leukemia.

This chain's CDR3 is CASSHGYLTIMETQYF. CDR3 coding DNA: TGCGCCAGCAGCCATGGCTATCTGACCATTATGGAGACCCAGTACTTC. The chain employs TRBV5-1 and TRBJ2-5; no firm D call. Germline CDR1 SGHRS, CDR2 YFSETQ. The length of the CDR3 is 16 residues. Trimming took off 4 bases at V and 5 bases at J, with 21 bases between the two ends.